These 30 T cell receptor beta chains were sequenced from one sample in a study of cytomegalovirus exposure and HLA in healthy donors. Both 60 Vbeta primers and 13 Jbeta primers went into the PCR. Measured with immunoSEQ multiplex PCR; TCRdb has only the in-frame clones, and not every one. The table includes about 180,000 clones, over 70% detected once. Material for sequencing was PBMCs. These receptors were collected from a man between 40 and 49 years old in good health and CMV-seronegative.

This clone was observed a few times. The rearrangement uses TRBV7-3 and TRBJ1-1, with a tentative D call TRBD1 (6 bases). CDR3 length: 13 residues. Germline CDR1 and CDR2: SGHTA and FQGTGA. V lost 7 bases and J 2 bases, leaving 11 bases between the germline ends. The CDR3 protein is CASKWTANTEAFF. In DNA, the CDR3 is TGTGCCAGCAAGTGGACAGCTAACACTGAAGCTTTCTTT.

The V and J genes are TRBV18 and TRBJ2-2; the D gene is possibly TRBD1 (5 bases). The germline gives CDR1 KGHSH, CDR2 LQKENI. The CDR3 spans 13 residues. V lost 5 bases, J lost 6 bases, and 10 bases lay in between. The CDR3 DNA follows: TGTGCCAGCTCAATTCTACAGGCCGGGGAGCTGTTTTTT. Its protein is CASSILQAGELFF.

This clone occurred a few times. V is TRBV4-3 and J is TRBJ2-2, with 7 bases matching TRBD1. The CDR3 runs 14 residues. In germline, CDR1 is LGHNA, CDR2 YSLEER. V shed 0 bases and J 6 bases; nucleotides not matched to a gene: 1. The CDR3 DNA reads TGCGCCAGCAGCCAAGAAGGGGGCCCCGGGGAGCTGTTTTTT. Translation: CASSQEGGPGELFF.

J is TRBJ2-5 and V is TRBV19, with TRBD2 matching 11 bases. Germline loops: CDR1 LNHDA, CDR2 SQIVND (reference sequence). J was trimmed by 2 bases and V by 5 bases; bases with no gene match: 4. The CDR3 totals 15 residues. The CDR3 sequence is CASSGLAGGQETQYF. The CDR3 region has the DNA TGTGCCAGTAGTGGGCTAGCGGGGGGTCAAGAGACCCAGTACTTC.

This sequence joins TRBV10-3 and TRBJ2-3, with D perhaps matching TRBD1 (5 bases). Germline lookup yields CDR1 ENHRY and CDR2 SYGVKD. Trimming removed 0 bases from V and 4 bases from J, with 11 bases in between. The CDR3 contains 15 residues. This CDR3 is CAISESIGVADTQYF. The CDR3 DNA is TGTGCCATCAGTGAGTCTATAGGGGTGGCAGATACGCAGTATTTT.

The CDR3 DNA sequence: TGCGCCAGCAGCTTGGTAAGCGGGGGATACAATGAGCAGTTCTTC. As protein: CASSLVSGGYNEQFF. The chain joins TRBV5-1 to TRBJ2-1; 8 bases map to TRBD2. Germline CDR1 SGHRS, CDR2 YFSETQ. The CDR3 extends over 15 amino acids. V lost 0 bases and J lost 4; bases outside the gene matches: 3.

This chain links TRBV18 with TRBJ2-2, with D perhaps TRBD1 (5 bases). This CDR3 spans 15 amino acids. The V and J ends lost 11 bases and 5 bases respectively, with 21 bases between them. Germline CDR1 reads KGHSH; CDR2 reads LQKENI. The CDR3 DNA is TGTGCCTCCCGGAACGCAGGGTATGATACCGGGGAGCTGTTTTTT. Encoded protein: CASRNAGYDTGELFF. The entire variable domain, with the rest obtained from reference TRBV18 and TRBJ2-2, is as follows: NAGVMQNPRHLVRRRGQEARLRCSPMKGHSHVYWYRQLPEEGLKFMVYLQKENIIDESGMPKERFSAEFPKEGPSILRIQQVVRGDSAAYFCASRNAGYDTGELFFGEGSRLTVL.

This clone turned up a few times. As DNA, the CDR3 is TGTGCCAGCAGTGAAGTTCGGGGGAAAGGAAACACCATATATTTT. It encodes CASSEVRGKGNTIYF. The genes are TRBV6-1 and TRBJ1-3; TRBD1 is a possible D gene (5 bases). From germline, CDR1 is MNHNS and CDR2 SASEGT. Deletions cut 1 base from V and 4 bases from J, with 11 bases between. The CDR3 extends over 15 amino acids.

This clone was found a few times. This rearrangement joins TRBV5-1 to TRBJ2-1; 8 nucleotides align to TRBD2. Germline V gives CDR1 SGHRS, CDR2 YFSETQ. This CDR3 has 15 residues. V was pared by 2 bases and J by 3 bases, with 4 bases of the junction left unmatched. For the CDR3, the DNA is TGCGCCAGCAGCTTTAGCGGGGATAACTACAATGAGCAGTTCTTC. This gives the protein CASSFSGDNYNEQFF.

The gene calls are TRBV2 and TRBJ1-3; 9 nucleotides agree with TRBD1. J was trimmed by 4 bases and V by 5 bases; bases with no gene match: 6. CDR3 length: 15 residues. Germline CDR1 SNHLY, CDR2 FYNNEI. CDR3 nucleotide sequence: TGTGCCAGCAGTTCACAGGGGGCGGTCGGAAACACCATATATTTT. Translating gives CASSSQGAVGNTIYF. The full variable domain, in which reference TRBV2 and TRBJ1-3 provide the parts outside the CDR3, is EPEVTQTPSHQVTQMGQEVILRCVPISNHLYFYWYRQILGQKVEFLVSFYNNEISEKSEIFDDQFSVERPDGSNFTLKIRSTKLEDSAMYFCASSSQGAVGNTIYFGEGSWLTVV.

The J gene is TRBJ2-1, the V gene TRBV4-2; D is perhaps TRBD2 (6 bases). This CDR3 spans 16 amino acids. Looked up from germline, CDR1 is LGHNA and CDR2 is YNFKEQ. V lost 0 bases and J 8 bases, leaving 17 bases between the germline ends. In DNA, the CDR3 is TGTGCCAGCAGCCAAGATAGGGCGGGATCAAAGGATGAGCAGTTCTTC. It translates to CASSQDRAGSKDEQFF.

This clone was seen a handful of times. V and J are TRBV7-9 and TRBJ1-5, with D hard to call. With 5 bases removed from V and 6 bases from J, the gap between germline ends came to 11 bases. The CDR3 spans 13 residues. The V gene's germline CDR1 is SEHNR and CDR2 FQNEAQ (reference sequence). Here the CDR3 DNA reads TGTGCCAGCAGCCCTGCCGGTGGTCAGCCCCAGCATTTT. It translates to CASSPAGGQPQHF. Combining the CDR3 with reference TRBV7-9 and TRBJ1-5 gives the whole variable domain DTGVSQNPRHKITKRGQNVTFRCDPISEHNRLYWYRQTLGQGPEFLTYFQNEAQLEKSRLLSDRFSAERPKGSFSTLEIQRTEQGDSAMYLCASSPAGGQPQHFGDGTRLSIL.

Concerning this clone: An end of the junction differs from the germline gene, which may be a read error. The chain is built from TRBV11-2 and TRBJ2-7; D ambiguous. The CDR3 loop spans 8 amino acids. Germline V gene data show CDR1 as SGHAT and CDR2 as FQNNGV. In nucleotides, the CDR3 is TGTGCCAGCAGTCCGAGGTCCTTC. This codes for CASSPRSF. The whole variable domain, remainder taken from reference TRBV11-2 and TRBJ2-7, is EAGVAQSPRYKIIEKRQSVAFWCNPISGHATLYWYQQILGQGPKLLIQFQNNGVVDDSQLPKDRFSAERLKGVDSTLKIQPAKLEDSAVYLCASSPRSFGPGTRLTVT.

The chain couples TRBV5-1 to TRBJ1-4, with D possibly TRBD1 on 5 matching bases. V was pared by 4 bases and J by 8 bases, with 15 bases between. The CDR3 has 14 amino acids. The germline V gene encodes CDR1 SGHRS and CDR2 YFSETQ. Here the CDR3 reads CASSPGGGLEKLFF. In nucleotides, the CDR3 is TGCGCCAGCAGCCCGGGGGGGGGACTGGAAAAACTGTTTTTT.

The CDR3 DNA is TGTGCCAGCAGACAGGGAGTGGCCTACGAGCAGTACTTC. It encodes CASRQGVAYEQYF. The chain links TRBV6-5 to TRBJ2-7; possible D gene TRBD1, 6 bases. This CDR3 region has 13 residues. Trimming shortened V by 6 bases and J by 2 bases, and 11 bases separated the two germline ends. Germline lookup yields CDR1 MNHEY and CDR2 SVGAGI.

V gene TRBV7-2 combines with J gene TRBJ2-3; TRBD2 is a possible D gene (6 bases). Germline V lookup: CDR1 SGHTA, CDR2 FQGNSA. The CDR3 consists of 15 residues. V was pared by 5 bases and J by 10 bases, with 22 bases between. CDR3 sequence: CASSPGVMFGTAQYF. CDR3 sequence (DNA): TGTGCCAGCAGCCCGGGGGTAATGTTCGGTACGGCGCAGTATTTT.

The CDR3 loop is CASSPVGGAYGYTF. The CDR3 DNA sequence: TGCGCCAGCAGCCCGGTAGGGGGGGCTTATGGCTACACCTTC. The V and J genes are TRBV5-1 and TRBJ1-2; tentatively, D is TRBD1 (6 bases). The V and J ends lost 4 bases and 5 bases respectively, with 15 bases between them. In germline, CDR1 is SGHRS, CDR2 YFSETQ. The CDR3 spans 14 residues.

This chain's CDR3 is CASSGQRTATSSYNSPLHF. The DNA of the CDR3 is TGTGCCAGCAGCGGCCAGAGGACAGCAACGAGCTCCTATAATTCACCCCTCCACTTT. This rearrangement joins TRBV5-4 to TRBJ1-6; possible D gene TRBD1, 6 bases. V was trimmed by 4 bases and J by 0 bases, leaving 20 bases between them. CDR1 SGHNT and CDR2 YYREEE come from the germline V gene (reference sequence). This CDR3 has 19 residues.

The chain is built from TRBV27 and TRBJ2-7; 11 bases are shared with TRBD1. CDR3 length equals 12 residues. The germline V gene encodes CDR1 MNHEY and CDR2 SMNVEV (reference sequence). The ends lost 6 bases at V and 8 bases at J; junction bases unmatched: 3. In DNA, the CDR3 is TGTGCCAGCAGCCGGACAGGGGGCCAGCAGTACTTC. This encodes CASSRTGGQQYF.

The sample holds a few counts of this clone. This chain uses TRBV5-4 with TRBJ1-2, with D uncertain. CDR1 and CDR2 (germline): SGHNT, YYREEE (reference sequence). The V end lost 0 bases, the J end lost 4 bases, and 4 bases lay between the germline ends. CDR3 length: 12 residues. CDR3: CASSLDSYGYTF. As DNA, the CDR3 is TGTGCCAGCAGCTTGGACAGCTATGGCTACACCTTC.

The chain combines TRBV10-3 with TRBJ2-7, with 7 nucleotides matching TRBD2. The CDR3 totals 16 residues. Germline CDR1 is ENHRY and CDR2 is SYGVKD. The V gene end was trimmed by 11 bases and the J gene end by 1 base; junction bases not matched to a gene: 17. The CDR3 spells CAGGDDGGSGSYEQYF. CDR3 bases: TGTGCCGGGGGGGACGATGGCGGGAGTGGGTCCTACGAGCAGTACTTC.

The rearrangement joins TRBV12-5 to TRBJ1-1; 8 bases are shared with TRBD1. V shed 5 bases, J shed 7 bases, and the junction held 3 bases outside the gene matches. In germline, CDR1 is LGHNT, CDR2 FRNRAP. The CDR3 spans 12 residues. The CDR3 DNA is TGTGCTAGTGGTGTGACAGGGGATGAAGCTTTCTTT. Translated, it gives CASGVTGDEAFF.

This clone was seen more than once but under ten times. The V call is TRBV27, the J call TRBJ2-7; a possible D gene is TRBD1 (6 bases). Germline CDR1 reads MNHEY; CDR2 reads SMNVEV (reference sequence). The CDR3 is 15 residues long. V shed 4 bases and J shed 3 bases, with 16 bases lying between them. CDR3 nucleotide sequence: TGTGCCAGCAGTTCCGAGTTGGCAGGGGTCTACGAGCAGTACTTC. Residues: CASSSELAGVYEQYF.

This chain joins TRBV2 and TRBJ2-7, with 11 bases aligning to TRBD2. The CDR3 is 15 residues long. Unmatched junction bases numbered 11, after V lost 8 bases and J lost 5 bases. From germline, CDR1 is SNHLY and CDR2 FYNNEI. The CDR3 nucleotides read TGTGCCAGCTGTCGTCTAGCGGGAGGCATGCACGAGCAGTACTTC. This encodes CASCRLAGGMHEQYF.

The chain carries TRBV5-4 and TRBJ2-7, with 16 bases aligning to TRBD2. Germline V CDR1 and CDR2: SGHNT, YYREEE (reference sequence). Trimming at V came to 3 bases and at J to 3 bases, leaving 9 bases not matched to a gene. The CDR3 is 18 amino acids. CDR3 sequence reads: CASSWGLAGGVPIYEQYF. As DNA, the CDR3 is TGTGCCAGCAGCTGGGGACTAGCGGGAGGGGTCCCGATCTACGAGCAGTACTTC. The entire variable domain, with the rest obtained from reference TRBV5-4 and TRBJ2-7, is as follows: ETGVTQSPTHLIKTRGQQVTLRCSSQSGHNTVSWYQQALGQGPQFIFQYYREEENGRGNFPPRFSGLQFPNYSSELNVNALELDDSALYLCASSWGLAGGVPIYEQYFGPGTRLTVT.

The chain employs TRBV6-6 and TRBJ2-7; maybe TRBD2 (6 bases). V shed 7 bases and J shed 4 bases, with 14 bases lying between them. The V gene's germline CDR1 is MNHNY and CDR2 SVGAGI (reference sequence). This CDR3 region has 13 residues. CDR3 residues: CASTRGGKYEQYF. CDR3 nucleotide sequence: TGTGCCAGCACTCGCGGAGGGAAATACGAGCAGTACTTC.

The chain joins TRBV6-5 to TRBJ2-1, with 7 bases aligning to TRBD1. This CDR3 region has 16 residues. Germline CDR1 reads MNHEY; CDR2 reads SVGAGI. J gave up 6 bases and V 4 bases, and 12 bases lay outside the gene matches. The CDR3 region is CASSWSTGLVVNEQFF. CDR3 nucleotides: TGTGCCAGCAGTTGGTCGACAGGGCTCGTCGTCAATGAGCAGTTCTTC.

The rearrangement uses TRBV4-3 and TRBJ2-1, with D maybe TRBD2 (6 bases). Germline assignment: CDR1 LGHNA and CDR2 YSLEER. The CDR3 runs 13 residues. V lost 2 bases and J 7 bases, leaving 9 bases between the germline ends. CDR3 in DNA: TGCGCCAGCAGCCAAAAAGGAGGGAATGAGCAGTTCTTC. It translates to CASSQKGGNEQFF.

This clone was counted between two and nine times. The rearrangement links TRBV5-1 to TRBJ2-5, with 7 bases aligning to TRBD1. V lost 3 bases and J lost 1; bases outside the gene matches: 9. From germline, CDR1 is SGHRS and CDR2 YFSETQ. The CDR3 has 16 residues. For the CDR3, the DNA is TGCGCCAGCAGCTCCAACTCGGGACAGAGCCAAGAGACCCAGTACTTC. Protein: CASSSNSGQSQETQYF.

The CDR3 DNA reads as TGCGCCAGCAGCCAAGAATGGACAGCCGACACCGGGGAGCTGTTTTTT. Its translation is CASSQEWTADTGELFF. The rearrangement joins TRBV4-3 to TRBJ2-2; D possibly corresponds to TRBD1 (6 bases). The CDR3 has 16 residues. Germline V lookup: CDR1 LGHNA, CDR2 YSLEER. The V gene lost 0 bases and the J gene lost 3 bases, with 11 bases spanning the gap.